The present entry profiles one T cell receptor (beta chain) with its context. Recovered Cohort 3 donors showed two negative PCRs, clearance, or symptom resolution. V lost 3 bases and J lost 6, with 13 bases in between. The CDR3 sequence is 15 residues long. Looked up from germline, CDR1 is SGDLS and CDR2 is YYNGEE. Study processing details: Amplification of reference gene primers provided the estimated nucleated cell counts. Profiling relied on immunoSEQ multiplex PCR, and the TCRdb table lists in-frame clones only, not all of them. V and J calls and clone size are given by that table; D and trimming were obtained from the DNA. The table has over 200,000 clones, 87% seen once; the top ten hold 10% to 14%. The data derive from a study of blood T cell repertoires in COVID-19. Study-wide background: Donors in the United States, Italy and Spain gave samples during acute or convalescent COVID-19. PBMCs, B-cell-depleted T cells, or T cells were the source of the cDNA or gDNA that made up the material.

The V gene is TRBV9, the J gene TRBJ1-6, with D perhaps TRBD1 (6 bases). Sequenced input: PBMCs or T cells enriched from blood (not recorded which). The clonotype comes from a man aged 30 to 39 who had recovered from COVID-19. CDR3: CASSAQQGSNSPLHF. CDR3 nucleotides: TGTGCCAGCAGCGCCCAACAGGGTAGTAATTCACCCCTCCACTTT.